This TCR beta chain was profiled in a study of T cells in Graves' hyperthyroidism and ophthalmopathy. Amplified TCR beta CDR3 regions came from RNA transcripts. With the HTBI primer set, the TCR CDR3 went through a first round of RT-PCR. Via MiXCR, TCRdb re-called the multiplex PCR reads, giving one row per CDR3 protein. The table includes 300,000 to 450,000 distinct CDR3 sequences, under 15% detected once. A word on this clonotype: Its antigen is unknown. An end of the junction differs from the germline gene, which may be a read error.

The hyperthyroidism patients had all been newly diagnosed, and their disease duration was under 2 months. Their ages ranged from 18 to 65 years. Criteria for exclusion of patients were uncontrolled infection, other autoimmune disease, pregnancy or lactation. Regarding the study as a whole: Model output signaled ophthalmopathy a median roughly 6.5 months ahead of onset.

This CDR3 comprises 16 residues. Sequencing was performed on blood. This rearrangement joins TRBV12-3 or TRBV12-4 to TRBJ2-2; 13 nucleotides line up with TRBD2. The origin of this receptor is a woman younger than 35 with Graves' hyperthyroidism. This CDR3 reads CANSRTSGRTSGELFF. CDR3 nucleotide sequence: TGTGCCAACAGTCGGACTAGCGGGAGAACCTCCGGGGAGCTGTTTTTT.